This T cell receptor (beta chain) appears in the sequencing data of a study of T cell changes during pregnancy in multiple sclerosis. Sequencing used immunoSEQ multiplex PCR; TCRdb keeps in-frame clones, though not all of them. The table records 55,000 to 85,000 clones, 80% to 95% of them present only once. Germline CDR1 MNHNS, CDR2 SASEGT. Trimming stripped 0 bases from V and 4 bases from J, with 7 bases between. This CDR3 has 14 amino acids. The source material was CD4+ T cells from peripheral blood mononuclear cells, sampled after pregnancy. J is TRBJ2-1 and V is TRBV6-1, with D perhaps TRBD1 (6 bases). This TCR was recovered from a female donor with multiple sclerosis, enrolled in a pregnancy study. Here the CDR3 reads CASSEAGAYNEQFF. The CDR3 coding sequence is TGTGCCAGCAGTGAAGCGGGGGCATACAATGAGCAGTTCTTC.